One sample yielded the 25 T cell receptor beta chains listed below, sequenced in a study of monozygotic twins with inflammatory bowel disease. TCRdb re-called the 5' RACE reads and gives one entry per CDR3 protein, without DNA. In total, the table holds tens of thousands of distinct CDR3 sequences. The sample consisted of blood. The receptors come from a human donor with ulcerative colitis or Crohn's disease, or a healthy co-twin of an affected twin (not recorded which).

V usage is TRBV6-5 and J usage is TRBJ2-5. There are 11 residues in the CDR3. The germline V gene has CDR1 MNHEY and CDR2 SVGAGI. The CDR3 spells CASSYDRAQYF.

The chain is built from TRBV5-1 and TRBJ1-6; TCRdb gives TRBD1 as the D gene, but with no DNA this cannot be confirmed. CDR1 and CDR2 from the germline V gene are SGHRS and YFSETQ. This CDR3 has 16 residues. The CDR3 sequence is CASSLSGVQDNSPLHF.

The genes are TRBV5-1 and TRBJ2-1; TCRdb returns TRBD2, unconfirmable since there is no DNA. Germline CDR1 is SGHRS and CDR2 is YFSETQ. The CDR3 has 15 residues. The CDR3 is CASRPGWGLNNEQFF.

The J gene is TRBJ1-5, the V gene TRBV20-1. The length of the CDR3 is 13 residues. CDR1 and CDR2 (germline): DFQATT, SNEGSKA (reference sequence). The CDR3 loop is CSARFAGDQPQHF.

The genes are TRBV29-1 and TRBJ2-3; the D call from TCRdb, TRBD2, cannot be confirmed without DNA. The CDR3 length is 15 residues. Germline lookup yields CDR1 SQVTM and CDR2 ANQGSEA. CDR3 loop: CSVAFPGTTRDTQYF.

The chain recombines TRBV5-8 with TRBJ2-4; the TCRdb D gene call, TRBD2, has no DNA to confirm it. Germline V gene data show CDR1 as SGHTS and CDR2 as YDEGEE. This CDR3 is 13 amino acids long. The CDR3 region is CASSGGREAIQYF.

The chain recombines TRBV9 with TRBJ1-6; no DNA is available, so the TRBD1 call from TCRdb remains unchecked. CDR3 length: 14 amino acids. The germline gives CDR1 SGDLS, CDR2 YYNGEE. The CDR3 here is CASSVAGANSPLHF.

The V and J genes are TRBV5-4 and TRBJ2-3; the TCRdb call, TRBD1, lacks DNA for checking. The CDR3 runs to 16 residues. From germline, CDR1 is SGHNT and CDR2 YYREEE (reference sequence). Here the CDR3 reads CASSPGGTGGRDTQYF.

The chain couples TRBV5-1 to TRBJ1-2. The germline CDR1 and CDR2 sequences are SGHRS and YFSETQ. CDR3 size: 13 residues. The CDR3 reads CASSLDRVPGYTF.

J is TRBJ1-1 and V is TRBV20-1; no DNA is available, so the TRBD1 call from TCRdb remains unchecked. CDR1 is DFQATT and CDR2 is SNEGSKA in the germline V gene (reference sequence). The CDR3 runs to 16 residues. The CDR3 reads CSARPITGSLNTEAFF.

V gene TRBV7-9 combines with J gene TRBJ1-2; the D call from TCRdb, TRBD1, cannot be confirmed without DNA. The germline V gene has CDR1 SEHNR and CDR2 FQNEAQ (reference sequence). The CDR3 has 13 residues. CDR3: CATSRGGNYGYTF.

V gene TRBV20-1 combines with J gene TRBJ1-1. CDR1 and CDR2 from the germline V gene are DFQATT and SNEGSKA (reference sequence). This CDR3 contains 13 residues. CDR3 loop: CSAITRLNTEAFF.

The V and J genes are TRBV19 and TRBJ1-5; TCRdb lists TRBD1, though no DNA is available to test this call. This CDR3 has 11 residues. Germline-derived CDR1 and CDR2 are LNHDA and SQIVND (reference sequence). CDR3 sequence: CASGGFQPQHF.

The gene calls are TRBV12-3 or TRBV12-4 and TRBJ1-1; without DNA, the TCRdb call of TRBD1 cannot be checked. CDR3 length: 18 amino acids. CDR3 sequence reads: CASSLFFIRTGTNTEAFF.

This chain's CDR3 is CSVRGTSVNEQFF. The chain joins TRBV29-1 to TRBJ2-1; TCRdb reports TRBD2, a call that lacks DNA to check it against. The length of the CDR3 is 13 residues. Germline V gene data show CDR1 as SQVTM and CDR2 as ANQGSEA.

The rearrangement uses TRBV21-1 and TRBJ2-3. TRBV21-1 is a pseudogene. The CDR3 is made up of 13 amino acids. The CDR3 loop is CASRIISTDTQYF.

The V call is TRBV12-3 or TRBV12-4, the J call TRBJ1-5; TCRdb picks TRBD1, but there is no DNA to check that call. The CDR3 spans 13 residues. The CDR3 loop is CASSPQGDQPQHF.

The V and J genes are TRBV5-1 and TRBJ1-5. The CDR3 covers 13 residues. Germline V gene sequence: CDR1 SGHRS, CDR2 YFSETQ. CDR3 sequence: CASSSDWNQPQHF.

The chain links TRBV18 to TRBJ1-1. The germline gives CDR1 KGHSH, CDR2 LQKENI. The CDR3 contains 12 residues. The CDR3 sequence is CASSPQNTEAFF.

CDR3 sequence: CSVGGAGNTGELFF. The chain is built from TRBV29-1 and TRBJ2-2; TCRdb's D gene call, TRBD1, goes unchecked for lack of DNA. This CDR3 has 14 amino acids. Germline CDR1 reads SQVTM; CDR2 reads ANQGSEA.

V is TRBV20-1 and J is TRBJ2-1; as DNA is missing, the TRBD1 call by TCRdb cannot be tested. Germline V gene lookup returns CDR1 DFQATT and CDR2 SNEGSKA (reference sequence). This CDR3 spans 14 amino acids. CDR3 protein: CSARKGALYNEQFF.

The chain carries TRBV6-1 and TRBJ2-6; the D call from TCRdb, TRBD1, cannot be confirmed without DNA. This CDR3 spans 15 amino acids. CDR1 and CDR2 from the germline V gene are MNHNS and SASEGT. CDR3: CAARTGDSGANVLTF.

The chain carries TRBV5-1 and TRBJ1-6. Germline V CDR1 and CDR2: SGHRS, YFSETQ. The CDR3 loop spans 15 amino acids. The CDR3 spells CASSSGPSLGSPLHF. Together with reference TRBV5-1 and TRBJ1-6, the CDR3 gives the full variable domain: KAGVTQTPRYLIKTRGQQVTLSCSPISGHRSVSWYQQTPGQGLQFLFEYFSETQRNKGNFPGRFSGRQFSNSRSEMNVSTLELGDSALYLCASSSGPSLGSPLHFGNGTRLTVT.

This chain links TRBV5-1 with TRBJ2-3; the D gene TCRdb calls, TRBD1, cannot be checked with no DNA. CDR3 length: 14 amino acids. Germline V CDR1 and CDR2: SGHRS, YFSETQ. The CDR3 is CASSLLPGGDTQYF.

The chain is built from TRBV27 and TRBJ1-5; without DNA, the TCRdb call of TRBD1 cannot be checked. Germline V lookup: CDR1 MNHEY, CDR2 SMNVEV (reference sequence). This CDR3 spans 15 amino acids. The CDR3: CASSPRDRGWQPQHF.